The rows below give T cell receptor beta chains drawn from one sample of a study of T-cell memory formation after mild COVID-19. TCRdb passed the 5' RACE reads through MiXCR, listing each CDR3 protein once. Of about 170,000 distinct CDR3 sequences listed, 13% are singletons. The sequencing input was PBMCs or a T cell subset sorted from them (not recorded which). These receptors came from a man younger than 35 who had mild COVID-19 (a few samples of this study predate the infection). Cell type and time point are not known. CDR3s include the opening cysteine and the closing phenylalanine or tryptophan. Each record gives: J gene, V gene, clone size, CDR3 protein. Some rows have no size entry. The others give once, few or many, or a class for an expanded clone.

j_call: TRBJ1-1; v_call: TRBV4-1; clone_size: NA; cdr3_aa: CASSQDLTEAFF
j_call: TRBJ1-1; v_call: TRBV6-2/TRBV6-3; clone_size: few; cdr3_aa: CASSYQQNTEAFF
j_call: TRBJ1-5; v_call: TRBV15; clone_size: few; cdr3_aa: CATSRDQLGSPNQPQHF
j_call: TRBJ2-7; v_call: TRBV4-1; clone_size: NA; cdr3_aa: CASSQGADSYPYEQYF
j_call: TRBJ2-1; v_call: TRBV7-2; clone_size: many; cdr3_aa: CASSPRHEQFF
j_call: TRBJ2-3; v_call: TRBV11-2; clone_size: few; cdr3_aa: CASRPLQGARTDTQYF
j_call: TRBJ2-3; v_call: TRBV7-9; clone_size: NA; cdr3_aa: CASSPRQGGDTQYF
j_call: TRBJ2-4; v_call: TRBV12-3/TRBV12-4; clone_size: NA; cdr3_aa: CASSSRRGQIQYF
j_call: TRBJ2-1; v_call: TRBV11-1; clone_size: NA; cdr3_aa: CASSPPRDSYNEQFF
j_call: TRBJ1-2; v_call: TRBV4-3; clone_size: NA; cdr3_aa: CASSLQAGDRYGYTF
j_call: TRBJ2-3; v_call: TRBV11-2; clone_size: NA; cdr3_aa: CASSPREGPYTQYF
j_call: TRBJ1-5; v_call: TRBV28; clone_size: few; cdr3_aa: CASSSRQGAHQPQHF
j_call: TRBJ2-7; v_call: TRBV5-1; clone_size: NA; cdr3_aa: CASSTRDSSYEQYF